Given below is one T cell receptor (beta chain) in context. This clone was seen a single time. There is no known antigen for this receptor. Nothing much larger sits one base from this clone, and base qualities are not available. For this chain, trimming is 2 bases at the V end and 5 bases at the J end, and the number of junction bases without a gene match is 7. CDR1 and CDR2 are read off the germline V gene (reference sequence) as PRHDT and FYEKMQ. Including the terminal cysteine and phenylalanine, the CDR3 comprises 17 residues. This entry keeps only the CDR3 DNA: 51 bases, framed from base 1. Mismatch repair deficiency was established in every enrolled patient by polymerase chain reaction or immunohistochemistry. TCR sequencing was carried out for three patients who responded to pembrolizumab therapy. Pembrolizumab PD-1 blockade was prospectively tested in advanced mismatch repair-deficient cancers, regardless of tissue of origin, in the phase II trial. Peripheral blood T cell samples were gathered serially, both before PD-1 blockade started and at multiple time points afterward. Blood sampling times were reported as weeks after the first pembrolizumab dose.

Library preparation was by the immunoSEQ multiplex PCR assay. Here the immuneACCESS table is served through TCRdb, limited to in-frame sequences with V and J called. Missing clones are a known gap in these copies; in checked studies unresolved V genes cover under half, and the rest lacks a known reason. This sample is represented by some 85,000 clones; approximately 80% of them were singletons. Clones ranked in the top ten supply 5% to 7% of the sample. The sample originates from a study of PD-1 blockade in mismatch repair-deficient tumors (dated by TCRdb to the late 2010s). In terms of the full investigation: Between September 2013 and 2016, the trial enrolled approximately 90 consecutive patients with eleven to twelve types of mismatch repair-deficient cancer, all of whom had received prior treatment and were progressing. Tumor-associated T cell clones in the peripheral blood of patients responding to PD-1 blockade were tracked using deep sequencing of TCR CDR3 regions. What the work shows at the level of the full study, not this receptor alone: Tumor-resident clones, often undetectable in blood before treatment, expanded rapidly after pembrolizumab and then contracted, generally before radiologic responses.

The chain is made from TRBV13 and TRBJ2-3; 13 bases in the middle match TRBD2. The input for sequencing was peripheral blood, taken 44 weeks after starting pembrolizumab. The clonotype comes from an adult with mismatch repair-deficient cancer. CDR3 protein: CASSLRTSGSGRDTQYF. The DNA reads TGTGCCAGCAGCTTAAGGACTAGCGGGAGTGGAAGAGATACGCAGTATTTT.